The clone carrying this TCR beta chain was counted many times. Its antigen is still unknown. The data originate from a study of glioma-infiltrating T cells. Study observations and caveats: Non-neoplastic patients had below-expected tissue-blood divergence, while all gliomas exceeded expectation. Very few CDR3 sequences were shared between tissue and blood.

The V end lost 0 bases, the J end lost 3 bases, and 6 bases lay between the germline ends. In germline, CDR1 is MNHEY, CDR2 SMNVEV (reference sequence). The CDR3 is 13 amino acids. Using RNA template, CDR3s of TCR alpha and beta were amplified with iRepertoire arm-PCR. Input was about 85-450 ng of tissue mRNA or PBMC total RNA. One entry per CDR3 protein results from TCRdb running MiXCR on the multiplex PCR reads. Of 95,000 to 150,000 distinct CDR3 sequences listed, around 23% are singletons. This receptor was taken from a human donor with low-grade glioma or glioblastoma, undergoing nonglioma brain surgery, or in good health (not recorded which). The material sequenced was glioma tissue, nonneoplastic brain tissue, or PBMCs (not recorded which). V and J are TRBV27 and TRBJ2-7, with unresolved D. CDR3 nucleotide sequence: TGTGCCAGCAGTTTATCGGCAGACTACGAGCAGTACTTC. Its protein is CASSLSADYEQYF.